Listed below are T cell receptor beta chains from one sample, sequenced in a study of CD8 T cells in ankylosing spondylitis. TCRdb re-derived calls from the 5' RACE reads in MiXCR, one entry per CDR3 protein. This sample has roughly 100,000 distinct CDR3 sequences, with about 7.7% found just once. Sequencing input: blood, either unsorted or a sorted T cell fraction (not recorded which). Receptors were obtained from a male donor with ankylosing spondylitis or in good health (not recorded which). Each CDR3 is given without its conserved first and last residue. The order of the fields is V gene, CDR3 length, D gene, J gene, CDR3 protein. D genes are given only for firm matches.

TRBV9	12	NA	TRBJ1-5	ASSVEPGYQPQH
TRBV11-2	11	NA	TRBJ2-7	ASSLVLVDEQY
TRBV7-2	9	NA	TRBJ2-7	ASSSGPKQY
TRBV4-1	14	NA	TRBJ1-3	ASSQGVNLGRNTIY
TRBV5-4	12	NA	TRBJ2-3	ASSLKGVTDTQY
TRBV20-1	14	TRBD2	TRBJ2-3	CARTSSGGATDTQY
TRBV12-3/TRBV12-4	13	TRBD1	TRBJ2-5	ASSLDRGFQETQY
TRBV4-3	14	NA	TRBJ2-7	ASSQDWAPSSYEQY
TRBV15	13	TRBD1	TRBJ2-5	ATSTRDRGLETQY
TRBV29-1	11	TRBD2	TRBJ2-1	SVGAGGPDEQF
TRBV20-1	13	TRBD1	TRBJ1-2	SALQGQARTHGYT
TRBV6-2/TRBV6-3	11	NA	TRBJ2-1	ASRRQGRDEQF
TRBV6-1	11	NA	TRBJ1-2	ASSGTRVPGYT
TRBV7-2	13	NA	TRBJ1-5	ASSRGTDSNQPQH
TRBV6-4	14	NA	TRBJ1-2	ASSAVGGGDFVGYT
TRBV20-1	16	NA	TRBJ1-5	CARDEIAGVYSNQPQH
TRBV6-1	12	TRBD1	TRBJ1-5	ASSGTGNNQPQH
TRBV20-1	12	NA	TRBJ2-5	SAAGSRNQETQY
TRBV11-2	15	TRBD2	TRBJ2-1	ASSLGGTSGSMDEQF
TRBV4-3	19	NA	TRBJ2-2	ASSHPRRSRSEPRVTGELF
TRBV4-2	13	NA	TRBJ2-7	ASSQADGVRYEQY
TRBV9	12	NA	TRBJ2-2	ASSVNRAPGELF
TRBV12-3/TRBV12-4	11	TRBD2	TRBJ2-1	ASVIAGRDEQF
TRBV12-3/TRBV12-4	10	NA	TRBJ2-5	ASRSTEETQY
TRBV20-1	13	TRBD2	TRBJ2-7	SAKPLAGGSYEQY
TRBV29-1	8	NA	TRBJ2-1	SVPQGRQF
TRBV18	15	TRBD2	TRBJ2-2	ASSPPGLAGGTGELF
TRBV12-3/TRBV12-4	11	TRBD1	TRBJ2-7	ASRKQGTYEQY
TRBV5-5	13	NA	TRBJ2-1	ASSLEGVVTNEQF
TRBV4-3	14	TRBD1	TRBJ1-2	ASSQDRTGVWYGYT
TRBV5-1	12	NA	TRBJ2-2	ASSLELGTGELF
TRBV5-4	16	TRBD2	TRBJ2-3	ANSPSPGREGGSDTQY
TRBV20-1	15	TRBD2	TRBJ2-5	SATGTSALPYQETQY
TRBV28	13	NA	TRBJ2-2	ASSFTARDTGELF
TRBV12-3/TRBV12-4	12	NA	TRBJ1-6	ASTLSSYNSPLH